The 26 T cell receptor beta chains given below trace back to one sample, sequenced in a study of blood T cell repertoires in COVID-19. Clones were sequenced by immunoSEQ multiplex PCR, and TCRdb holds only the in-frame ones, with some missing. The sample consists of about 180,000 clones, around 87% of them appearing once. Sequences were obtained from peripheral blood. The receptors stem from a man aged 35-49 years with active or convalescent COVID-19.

CDR3 bases: TGTGCCAGCAGCTTAGAGGAGACAGACACCTACGAGCAGTACTTC. Residues: CASSLEETDTYEQYF. The chain combines TRBV7-9 with TRBJ2-7, with TRBD1 as a possible D gene (5 bases). V lost 1 base to trimming and J lost 2 bases, with 12 bases between them. The CDR3 has 15 residues. Germline V CDR1 and CDR2: SEHNR, FQNEAQ (reference sequence).

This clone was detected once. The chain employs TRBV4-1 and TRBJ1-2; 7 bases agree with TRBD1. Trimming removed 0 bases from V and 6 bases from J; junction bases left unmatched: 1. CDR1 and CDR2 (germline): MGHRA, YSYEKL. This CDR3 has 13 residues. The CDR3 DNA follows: TGCGCCAGCAGCCAAGAACAGGGGAATGGCTACACCTTC. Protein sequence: CASSQEQGNGYTF.

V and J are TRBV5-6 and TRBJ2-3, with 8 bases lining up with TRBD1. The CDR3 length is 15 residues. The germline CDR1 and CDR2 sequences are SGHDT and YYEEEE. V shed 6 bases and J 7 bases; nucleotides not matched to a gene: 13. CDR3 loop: CASNIGGRGHNTQYF. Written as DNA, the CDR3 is TGTGCCAGCAACATAGGGGGCAGGGGGCATAATACGCAGTATTTT.

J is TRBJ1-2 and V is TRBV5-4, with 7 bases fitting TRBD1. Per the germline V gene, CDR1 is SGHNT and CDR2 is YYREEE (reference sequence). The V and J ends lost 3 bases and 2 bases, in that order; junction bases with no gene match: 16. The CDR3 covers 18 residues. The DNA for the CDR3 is TGTGCCAGCAGCTCGAGTATTGTTAGGACAGGAAGGAACTATGGCTACACCTTC. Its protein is CASSSSIVRTGRNYGYTF.

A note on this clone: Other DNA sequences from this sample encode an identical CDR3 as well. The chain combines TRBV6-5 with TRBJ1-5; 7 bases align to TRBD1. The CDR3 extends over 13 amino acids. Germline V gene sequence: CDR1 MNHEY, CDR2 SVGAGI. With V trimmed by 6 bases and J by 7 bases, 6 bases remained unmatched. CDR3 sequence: CASRRQGGQPQHF. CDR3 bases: TGTGCCAGCAGACGACAGGGAGGACAGCCCCAGCATTTT.

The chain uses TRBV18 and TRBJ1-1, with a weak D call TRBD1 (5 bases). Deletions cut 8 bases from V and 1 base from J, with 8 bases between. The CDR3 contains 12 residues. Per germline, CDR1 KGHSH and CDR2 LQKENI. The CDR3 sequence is CASRTGNTEAFF. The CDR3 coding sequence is TGTGCCAGCCGCACAGGGAACACTGAAGCTTTCTTT.

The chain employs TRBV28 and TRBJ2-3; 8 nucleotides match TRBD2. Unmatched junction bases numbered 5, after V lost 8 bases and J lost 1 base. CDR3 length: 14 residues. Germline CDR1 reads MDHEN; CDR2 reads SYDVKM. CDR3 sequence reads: CASGRAGGTDTQYF. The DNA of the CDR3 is TGTGCCAGCGGCCGAGCGGGGGGCACAGATACGCAGTATTTT.

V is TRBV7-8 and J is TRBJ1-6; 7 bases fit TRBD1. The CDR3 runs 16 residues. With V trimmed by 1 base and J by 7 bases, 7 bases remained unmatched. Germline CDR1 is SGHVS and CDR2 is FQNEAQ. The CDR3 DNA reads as TGTGCCAGCAGCTTAGGAAGGACAGGTTCGAATTCACCCCTCCACTTT. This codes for CASSLGRTGSNSPLHF.

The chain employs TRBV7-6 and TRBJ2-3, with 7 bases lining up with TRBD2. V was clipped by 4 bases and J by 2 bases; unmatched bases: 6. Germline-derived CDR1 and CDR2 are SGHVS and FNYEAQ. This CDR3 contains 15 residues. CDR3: CASSWGGGLTDTQYF. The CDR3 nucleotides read TGTGCCAGCAGCTGGGGGGGAGGTCTCACAGATACGCAGTATTTT.

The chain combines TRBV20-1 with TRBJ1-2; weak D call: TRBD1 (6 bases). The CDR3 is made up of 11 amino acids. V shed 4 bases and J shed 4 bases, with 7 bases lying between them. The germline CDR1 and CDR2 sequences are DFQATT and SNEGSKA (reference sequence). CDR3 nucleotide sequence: TGCAGTGCTAAGGACAGCTATGGCTACACCTTC. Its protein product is CSAKDSYGYTF.

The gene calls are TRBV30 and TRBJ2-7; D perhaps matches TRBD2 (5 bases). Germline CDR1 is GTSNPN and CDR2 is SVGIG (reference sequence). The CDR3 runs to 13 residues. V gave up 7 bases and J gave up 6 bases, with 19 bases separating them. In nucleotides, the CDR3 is TGTGCCTTCACTAGGCCGGATTCTGGCGAGCAGTACTTC. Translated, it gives CAFTRPDSGEQYF.

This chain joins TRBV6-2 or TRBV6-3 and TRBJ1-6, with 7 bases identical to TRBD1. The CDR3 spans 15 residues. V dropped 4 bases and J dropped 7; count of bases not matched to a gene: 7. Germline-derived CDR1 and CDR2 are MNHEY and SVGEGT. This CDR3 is CASSSPGGENSPLHF. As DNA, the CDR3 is TGTGCCAGCAGTTCACCAGGGGGAGAGAATTCACCCCTCCACTTT.

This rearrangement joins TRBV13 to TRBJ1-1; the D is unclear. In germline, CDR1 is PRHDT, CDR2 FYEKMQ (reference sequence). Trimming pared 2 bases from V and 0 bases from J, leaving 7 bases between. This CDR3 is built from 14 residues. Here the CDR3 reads CASSLSALNTEAFF. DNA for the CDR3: TGTGCCAGCAGCTTAAGCGCCCTGAACACTGAAGCTTTCTTT.

The DNA for the CDR3 is TGTGCCAGCAGCTGGGGGCTTTCGGTTTCAGATACGCAGTATTTT. It encodes CASSWGLSVSDTQYF. The rearrangement joins TRBV5-6 to TRBJ2-3; possible D gene TRBD1, 6 bases. The CDR3 runs to 15 residues. CDR1 SGHDT and CDR2 YYEEEE come from the germline V gene. The ends were cut back, 3 bases at V and 4 bases at J, with 15 bases in the middle.

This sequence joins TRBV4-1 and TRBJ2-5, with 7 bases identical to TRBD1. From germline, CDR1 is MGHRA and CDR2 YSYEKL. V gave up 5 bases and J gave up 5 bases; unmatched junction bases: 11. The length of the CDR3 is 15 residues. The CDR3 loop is CASSKPDRVGETQYF. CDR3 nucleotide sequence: TGCGCCAGCAGCAAACCCGACAGGGTGGGGGAGACCCAGTACTTC.

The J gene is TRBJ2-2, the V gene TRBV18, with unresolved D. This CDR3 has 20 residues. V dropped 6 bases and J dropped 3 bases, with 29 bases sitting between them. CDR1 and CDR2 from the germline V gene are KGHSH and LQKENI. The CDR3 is CASSSPPSRYRGEDTGELFF. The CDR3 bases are TGTGCCAGCTCGTCTCCCCCTTCGAGATACCGAGGCGAGGACACCGGGGAGCTGTTTTTT.

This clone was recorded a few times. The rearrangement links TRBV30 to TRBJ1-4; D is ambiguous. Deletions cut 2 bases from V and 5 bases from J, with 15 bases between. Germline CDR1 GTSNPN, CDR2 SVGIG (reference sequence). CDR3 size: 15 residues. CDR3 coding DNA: TGTGCCTGGAGTCAAACGACTCCCGGGAATGAAAAACTGTTTTTT. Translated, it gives CAWSQTTPGNEKLFF.

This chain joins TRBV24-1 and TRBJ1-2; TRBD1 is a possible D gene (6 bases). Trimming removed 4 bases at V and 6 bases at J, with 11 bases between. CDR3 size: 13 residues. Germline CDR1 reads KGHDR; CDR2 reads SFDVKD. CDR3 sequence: CATSETGRDGYTF. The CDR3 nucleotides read TGTGCCACCAGTGAAACAGGGAGGGATGGCTACACCTTC.

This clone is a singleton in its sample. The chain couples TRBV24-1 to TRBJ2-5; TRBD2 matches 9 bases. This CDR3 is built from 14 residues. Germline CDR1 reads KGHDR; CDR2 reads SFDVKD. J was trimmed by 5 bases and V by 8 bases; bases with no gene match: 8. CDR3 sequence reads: CATMAGGGVETQYF. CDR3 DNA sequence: TGTGCCACCATGGCGGGGGGGGGAGTGGAGACCCAGTACTTC.

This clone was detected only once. DNA of the CDR3: TGTGCCAGCAGCGTAGCCGCGACTAGCGCCTACGAGCAGTACTTC. It yields the protein CASSVAATSAYEQYF. The chain employs TRBV9 and TRBJ2-7, with 8 bases fitting TRBD2. V was pared by 0 bases and J by 2 bases, with 4 bases of the junction left unmatched. The CDR3 is 15 amino acids. In germline, CDR1 is SGDLS, CDR2 YYNGEE.

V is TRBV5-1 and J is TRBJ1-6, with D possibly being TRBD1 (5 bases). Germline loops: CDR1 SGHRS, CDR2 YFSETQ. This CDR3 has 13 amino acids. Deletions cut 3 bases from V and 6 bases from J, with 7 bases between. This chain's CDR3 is CASSSDSNSPLHF. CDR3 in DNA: TGCGCCAGCAGCTCAGACAGTAATTCACCCCTCCACTTT.

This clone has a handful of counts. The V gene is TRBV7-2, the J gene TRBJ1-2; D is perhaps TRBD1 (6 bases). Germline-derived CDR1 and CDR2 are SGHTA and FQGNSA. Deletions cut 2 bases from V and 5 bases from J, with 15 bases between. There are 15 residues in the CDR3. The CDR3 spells CASSLLADRRYGYTF. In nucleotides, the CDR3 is TGTGCCAGCAGCTTATTGGCCGACAGGCGATATGGCTACACCTTC. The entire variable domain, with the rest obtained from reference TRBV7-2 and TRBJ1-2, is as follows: GAGVSQSPSNKVTEKGKDVELRCDPISGHTALYWYRQSLGQGLEFLIYFQGNSAPDKSGLPSDRFSAERTGGSVSTLTIQRTQQEDSAVYLCASSLLADRRYGYTFGSGTRLTVV.

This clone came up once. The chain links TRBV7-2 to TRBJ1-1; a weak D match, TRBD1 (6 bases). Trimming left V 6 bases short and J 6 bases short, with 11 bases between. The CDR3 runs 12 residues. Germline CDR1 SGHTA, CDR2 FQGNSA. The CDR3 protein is CASRYRDPEAFF. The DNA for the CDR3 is TGTGCCAGCAGGTACAGGGACCCTGAAGCTTTCTTT.

CDR3 sequence (DNA): TGCGCCAGCAGCACGGGACAGAGAGGTGGTGAAAAACTGTTTTTT. Protein product: CASSTGQRGGEKLFF. J is TRBJ1-4 and V is TRBV5-1, with TRBD1 matching 7 bases. The ends lost 4 bases at V and 7 bases at J; junction bases unmatched: 10. Germline loops: CDR1 SGHRS, CDR2 YFSETQ. The CDR3 is 15 amino acids.

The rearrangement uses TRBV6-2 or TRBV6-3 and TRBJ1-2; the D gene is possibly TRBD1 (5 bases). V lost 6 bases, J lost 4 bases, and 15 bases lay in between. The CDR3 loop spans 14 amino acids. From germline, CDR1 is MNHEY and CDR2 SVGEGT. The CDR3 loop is CASSPGGVGYGYTF. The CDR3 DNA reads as TGTGCCAGCAGCCCCGGGGGGGTCGGCTATGGCTACACCTTC.

The CDR3 sequence is CASSADRSRNIQYF. CDR3 nucleotides: TGTGCCAGCAGTGCGGACAGGTCTCGGAACATTCAGTACTTC. The chain has TRBV28 and TRBJ2-4; 7 nucleotides agree with TRBD1. The germline V gene encodes CDR1 MDHEN and CDR2 SYDVKM. The CDR3 sequence is 14 residues long. Trimming at V came to 5 bases and at J to 7 bases, leaving 8 bases not matched to a gene. Full variable domain (outside the CDR3, taken from reference TRBV28 and TRBJ2-4): DVKVTQSSRYLVKRTGEKVFLECVQDMDHENMFWYRQDPGLGLRLIYFSYDVKMKEKGDIPEGYSVSREKKERFSLILESASTNQTSMYLCASSADRSRNIQYFGAGTRLSVL.